These T cell receptor beta chains were read from a single sample in a study of shared clonotypes between healthy human individuals. Sequencing was performed with immunoSEQ multiplex PCR; in TCRdb, only in-frame clones are kept and a portion is missing. The sample has 2 million to 2.5 million clones; 80% to 95% are singletons. The sample was naive CD4+ T cells from PBMCs. Receptors were obtained from a man aged 18 to 30 in good health. Some clones in this sample may be carry-over from other donors' samples. Each CDR3 is given with its conserved first and last residue. The order of the fields is D gene, V gene, clone size, J gene, CDR3 protein, CDR3 DNA. D genes are given only for firm matches. A clone size is listed for some rows: how often the clone was seen (once, few, many), or a class if it is expanded.

d_call: TRBD2
v_call: TRBV19
clone_size: -
j_call: TRBJ2-7
cdr3_aa: CASKLAGVEEQYF
cdr3_nt: TGTGCCAGTAAACTAGCGGGAGTAGAGGAGCAGTACTTC

d_call: TRBD1
v_call: TRBV7-2
clone_size: -
j_call: TRBJ2-4
cdr3_aa: CASSFDRVGNIQYF
cdr3_nt: TGTGCCAGCAGCTTCGACAGGGTCGGAAACATTCAGTACTTC

d_call: -
v_call: TRBV6-5
clone_size: once
j_call: TRBJ2-1
cdr3_aa: CASSGLLGGEQFF
cdr3_nt: TGTGCCAGCAGTGGACTTCTCGGGGGTGAGCAGTTCTTC

d_call: -
v_call: TRBV9
clone_size: -
j_call: TRBJ1-2
cdr3_aa: CASAPGNDINYGYTF
cdr3_nt: TGTGCCAGTGCCCCAGGGAACGACATTAACTATGGCTACACCTTC

d_call: -
v_call: TRBV7-9
clone_size: -
j_call: TRBJ2-7
cdr3_aa: CASSPTRVGSEQYF
cdr3_nt: TGTGCCAGCAGCCCTACTAGGGTGGGTTCCGAGCAGTACTTC

d_call: -
v_call: TRBV27
clone_size: -
j_call: TRBJ1-5
cdr3_aa: CASRTNYPYDSNQPQHF
cdr3_nt: TGTGCCAGTCGCACCAACTACCCTTATGACAGCAATCAGCCCCAGCATTTT

d_call: -
v_call: TRBV5-1
clone_size: -
j_call: TRBJ2-2
cdr3_aa: CASSLMTVEAGELFF
cdr3_nt: TGCGCCAGCAGCTTGATGACTGTAGAGGCCGGGGAGCTGTTTTTT

d_call: -
v_call: TRBV29-1
clone_size: -
j_call: TRBJ1-1
cdr3_aa: CSASSRVNTEAFF
cdr3_nt: TGCAGCGCTTCCTCGCGGGTGAACACTGAAGCTTTCTTT

d_call: TRBD1
v_call: TRBV2
clone_size: -
j_call: TRBJ2-5
cdr3_aa: CASIATGGRQTQYF
cdr3_nt: TGTGCCAGCATTGCGACAGGGGGCAGGCAGACCCAGTACTTC

d_call: -
v_call: TRBV9
clone_size: -
j_call: TRBJ2-6
cdr3_aa: CASSVRGSGANVLTF
cdr3_nt: TGTGCCAGCAGCGTACGGGGATCTGGGGCCAACGTCCTGACTTTC

d_call: -
v_call: TRBV18
clone_size: -
j_call: TRBJ1-4
cdr3_aa: CASSPPNQGSNEKLFF
cdr3_nt: TGTGCCAGCTCACCACCGAATCAGGGATCGAATGAAAAACTGTTTTTT

d_call: -
v_call: TRBV7-9
clone_size: -
j_call: TRBJ2-7
cdr3_aa: CASSLAPSVAREQYF
cdr3_nt: TGTGCCAGCAGCTTAGCGCCGTCAGTGGCTCGCGAGCAGTACTTC

d_call: TRBD1
v_call: TRBV29-1
clone_size: -
j_call: TRBJ2-7
cdr3_aa: CSVEKDRGSYEQYF
cdr3_nt: TGCAGCGTTGAAAAGGACAGGGGCTCCTACGAGCAGTACTTC

d_call: TRBD2
v_call: TRBV28
clone_size: once
j_call: TRBJ2-7
cdr3_aa: CASSFRGGHSYEQYF
cdr3_nt: TGTGCCAGCAGTTTCCGGGGGGGGCACTCCTACGAGCAGTACTTC

d_call: -
v_call: TRBV7-2
clone_size: -
j_call: TRBJ2-3
cdr3_aa: CASSQAWDTQYF
cdr3_nt: TGTGCCAGCAGCCAAGCGTGGGATACGCAGTATTTT

d_call: TRBD2
v_call: TRBV5-4
clone_size: -
j_call: TRBJ2-7
cdr3_aa: CASSLGSGSLYEQYF
cdr3_nt: TGTGCCAGCAGCTTGGGTAGCGGGAGCCTGTACGAGCAGTACTTC

d_call: TRBD2
v_call: TRBV7-3
clone_size: -
j_call: TRBJ2-3
cdr3_aa: CASSITSGSTDTQYF
cdr3_nt: TGTGCCAGCAGCATTACTAGCGGGAGTACAGATACGCAGTATTTT

d_call: -
v_call: TRBV19
clone_size: -
j_call: TRBJ1-3
cdr3_aa: CASGVAWDGGNTIYF
cdr3_nt: TGTGCCAGTGGAGTCGCTTGGGACGGGGGAAACACCATATATTTT

d_call: -
v_call: TRBV7-2
clone_size: -
j_call: TRBJ2-5
cdr3_aa: CASSLFGGGETQYF
cdr3_nt: TGTGCCAGCAGCTTATTTGGGGGTGGAGAGACCCAGTACTTC

d_call: -
v_call: TRBV10-3
clone_size: -
j_call: TRBJ2-5
cdr3_aa: CAISEFGSAQETQYF
cdr3_nt: TGTGCCATCAGTGAGTTTGGCAGTGCCCAAGAGACCCAGTACTTC

d_call: TRBD1
v_call: TRBV20-1
clone_size: -
j_call: TRBJ1-1
cdr3_aa: CSARTGGEAFF
cdr3_nt: TGCAGTGCCAGAACAGGGGGCGAAGCTTTCTTT

d_call: TRBD1
v_call: TRBV28
clone_size: -
j_call: TRBJ1-5
cdr3_aa: CASSLPDREGKPQHF
cdr3_nt: TGTGCCAGCAGTTTACCGGACAGGGAGGGGAAGCCCCAGCATTTT

d_call: -
v_call: TRBV5-1
clone_size: -
j_call: TRBJ1-3
cdr3_aa: CASSLAGGSAGNTIYF
cdr3_nt: TGCGCCAGCAGCTTGGCCGGAGGGTCGGCAGGAAACACCATATATTTT

d_call: TRBD2
v_call: TRBV5-4
clone_size: -
j_call: TRBJ2-7
cdr3_aa: CASSSRDYLREQYF
cdr3_nt: TGTGCCAGCAGCTCCCGGGACTACTTACGAGAGCAGTACTTC

d_call: -
v_call: TRBV28
clone_size: -
j_call: TRBJ2-1
cdr3_aa: CASNTRRSYNEQFF
cdr3_nt: TGTGCCAGCAATACACGCCGCTCCTACAATGAGCAGTTCTTC

d_call: -
v_call: TRBV6-6
clone_size: -
j_call: TRBJ1-1
cdr3_aa: CASSWGWGREGKAFF
cdr3_nt: TGTGCCAGCAGTTGGGGGTGGGGCAGGGAAGGTAAAGCTTTCTTT

d_call: -
v_call: TRBV5-8
clone_size: -
j_call: TRBJ1-2
cdr3_aa: CASSEDGAAGGYGYTF
cdr3_nt: TGTGCCAGCAGCGAGGACGGAGCCGCAGGTGGATATGGCTACACCTTC

d_call: -
v_call: TRBV10-3
clone_size: -
j_call: TRBJ1-5
cdr3_aa: CASSDILGRVQPQHF
cdr3_nt: TGTGCCAGCAGTGATATTCTGGGGCGGGTTCAGCCCCAGCATTTT

d_call: -
v_call: TRBV29-1
clone_size: -
j_call: TRBJ2-4
cdr3_aa: CSVELLAKNIQYF
cdr3_nt: TGCAGCGTTGAGTTGTTAGCCAAAAACATTCAGTACTTC

d_call: -
v_call: TRBV2
clone_size: -
j_call: TRBJ2-2
cdr3_aa: CASSGGRVTGELFF
cdr3_nt: TGTGCCAGCAGTGGTGGGAGAGTCACCGGGGAGCTGTTTTTT

d_call: TRBD2
v_call: TRBV7-9
clone_size: -
j_call: TRBJ2-5
cdr3_aa: CASSLGTSGTETQYF
cdr3_nt: TGTGCCAGCAGCTTGGGGACTAGCGGGACAGAGACCCAGTACTTC

d_call: -
v_call: TRBV7-2
clone_size: once
j_call: TRBJ1-1
cdr3_aa: CASSSWTPSLEAFF
cdr3_nt: TGTGCCAGCAGCTCCTGGACACCCTCCTTGGAAGCTTTCTTT

d_call: -
v_call: TRBV19
clone_size: few
j_call: TRBJ2-7
cdr3_aa: CASSIGPPGDEQYF
cdr3_nt: TGTGCCAGTAGTATAGGTCCCCCTGGCGACGAGCAGTACTTC

d_call: -
v_call: TRBV7-8
clone_size: -
j_call: TRBJ1-1
cdr3_aa: CASRLGVGTGDTEAFF
cdr3_nt: TGTGCCAGCAGGCTAGGGGTCGGGACCGGGGATACTGAAGCTTTCTTT

d_call: -
v_call: TRBV28
clone_size: -
j_call: TRBJ1-6
cdr3_aa: CASSNTGVNSPLHF
cdr3_nt: TGTGCCAGCAGCAATACAGGCGTTAATTCACCCCTCCACTTT

d_call: -
v_call: TRBV19
clone_size: -
j_call: TRBJ1-1
cdr3_aa: CASISGLHPVTEAFF
cdr3_nt: TGTGCCAGTATCTCGGGCCTACACCCAGTCACTGAAGCTTTCTTT

d_call: TRBD1
v_call: TRBV2
clone_size: -
j_call: TRBJ1-5
cdr3_aa: CASRLQGRDQPQHF
cdr3_nt: TGTGCCAGCAGGCTACAGGGGAGGGATCAGCCCCAGCATTTT

d_call: -
v_call: TRBV7-9
clone_size: -
j_call: TRBJ2-2
cdr3_aa: CASSLSSGELFF
cdr3_nt: TGTGCCAGCAGCTTATCTTCCGGGGAGCTGTTTTTT

d_call: -
v_call: TRBV30
clone_size: -
j_call: TRBJ2-6
cdr3_aa: CAWSVWGVGSGANVLTF
cdr3_nt: TGTGCCTGGAGTGTATGGGGGGTTGGGAGTGGGGCCAACGTCCTGACTTTC

d_call: -
v_call: TRBV6-5
clone_size: few
j_call: TRBJ1-1
cdr3_aa: CASSMGRTTEAFF
cdr3_nt: TGTGCCAGCAGCATGGGACGGACCACTGAAGCTTTCTTT

d_call: TRBD1
v_call: TRBV2
clone_size: -
j_call: TRBJ2-5
cdr3_aa: CASKSRTGGVRETQYF
cdr3_nt: TGTGCCAGCAAAAGTCGGACAGGGGGCGTTCGGGAGACCCAGTACTTC

d_call: -
v_call: TRBV5-6
clone_size: -
j_call: TRBJ1-2
cdr3_aa: CASSQAQGFYGYTF
cdr3_nt: TGTGCCAGCAGCCAAGCCCAGGGCTTCTATGGCTACACCTTC

d_call: TRBD2
v_call: TRBV13
clone_size: -
j_call: TRBJ2-1
cdr3_aa: CASSHGLAGERYNEQFF
cdr3_nt: TGTGCCAGCAGCCACGGACTAGCGGGAGAAAGGTACAATGAGCAGTTCTTC

d_call: TRBD2
v_call: TRBV2
clone_size: -
j_call: TRBJ2-7
cdr3_aa: CASSEFGTSGGGSQYF
cdr3_nt: TGTGCCAGCAGTGAATTCGGGACTAGCGGAGGGGGGTCACAGTACTTC

d_call: -
v_call: TRBV28
clone_size: -
j_call: TRBJ1-2
cdr3_aa: CASVSGGGGYTF
cdr3_nt: TGTGCCAGCGTCAGTGGGGGTGGAGGCTACACCTTC

d_call: -
v_call: TRBV11-2
clone_size: -
j_call: TRBJ2-7
cdr3_aa: CASSLFGGALSYEQYF
cdr3_nt: TGTGCCAGCAGCTTATTTGGGGGGGCCCTTTCCTACGAGCAGTACTTC

d_call: TRBD2
v_call: TRBV7-2
clone_size: once
j_call: TRBJ2-1
cdr3_aa: CASSAPREWAYEQFF
cdr3_nt: TGTGCCAGCAGTGCGCCGCGGGAGTGGGCTTATGAGCAGTTCTTC

d_call: TRBD1
v_call: TRBV6-5
clone_size: once
j_call: TRBJ1-1
cdr3_aa: CASSPGGFTFF
cdr3_nt: TGTGCCAGCAGTCCAGGGGGCTTCACTTTCTTT

d_call: TRBD1
v_call: TRBV7-2
clone_size: -
j_call: TRBJ2-7
cdr3_aa: CASSLSGQAPYEQYF
cdr3_nt: TGTGCCAGCAGCTTATCCGGACAGGCCCCTTACGAGCAGTACTTC

d_call: TRBD1
v_call: TRBV6-1
clone_size: -
j_call: TRBJ1-2
cdr3_aa: CASSEFPGTGYGYTF
cdr3_nt: TGTGCCAGCAGTGAATTCCCCGGGACAGGCTATGGCTACACCTTC

d_call: TRBD1
v_call: TRBV5-4
clone_size: -
j_call: TRBJ2-7
cdr3_aa: CASSRRTGTGLHEQYF
cdr3_nt: TGTGCCAGCAGCCGTCGCACCGGGACAGGGTTGCACGAGCAGTACTTC

d_call: -
v_call: TRBV18
clone_size: -
j_call: TRBJ1-4
cdr3_aa: CASSPTQELNEKLFF
cdr3_nt: TGTGCCAGCTCACCCACTCAGGAACTTAATGAAAAACTGTTTTTT

d_call: -
v_call: TRBV7-2
clone_size: once
j_call: TRBJ1-3
cdr3_aa: CASSLAPRGIRNTIYF
cdr3_nt: TGTGCCAGCAGCTTGGCCCCCCGGGGAATAAGAAACACCATATATTTT

d_call: -
v_call: TRBV11-2
clone_size: -
j_call: TRBJ1-2
cdr3_aa: CASSSVYGYTF
cdr3_nt: TGTGCCAGCAGCTCAGTATATGGCTACACCTTC

d_call: TRBD2
v_call: TRBV5-6
clone_size: -
j_call: TRBJ2-5
cdr3_aa: CASSSVAGAVETQYF
cdr3_nt: TGTGCCAGCAGCTCTGTAGCGGGAGCGGTGGAGACCCAGTACTTC

d_call: -
v_call: TRBV11-2
clone_size: -
j_call: TRBJ1-5
cdr3_aa: CASSLRSNQPQHF
cdr3_nt: TGTGCCAGCAGCTTGAGGAGCAATCAGCCCCAGCATTTT

d_call: -
v_call: TRBV7-9
clone_size: -
j_call: TRBJ2-4
cdr3_aa: CAILVTALENIQYF
cdr3_nt: TGTGCCATATTAGTCACCGCCCTTGAGAACATTCAGTACTTC

d_call: -
v_call: TRBV7-8
clone_size: once
j_call: TRBJ1-3
cdr3_aa: CASGTSSGNTIYF
cdr3_nt: TGTGCCAGCGGGACAAGCTCTGGAAACACCATATATTTT

d_call: TRBD2
v_call: TRBV19
clone_size: -
j_call: TRBJ2-7
cdr3_aa: CASSREGRPYLEQYF
cdr3_nt: TGTGCCAGTAGTAGGGAGGGAAGGCCGTACCTCGAGCAGTACTTC

d_call: -
v_call: TRBV9
clone_size: -
j_call: TRBJ2-5
cdr3_aa: CASSARQGSGETQYF
cdr3_nt: TGTGCCAGCAGCGCCCGTCAAGGATCGGGGGAGACCCAGTACTTC